This T cell receptor beta chain was identified in a study of T cell repertoires in cytomegalovirus infection. For the study at large: CMV infection together with matching HLA type was indicated by public TCR beta signatures. General study points: Dominating the ex vivo response were HLA-C-restricted CMV-specific TCR beta clonotypes. Using cumulative public TCR beta family frequency, the authors identified those who carried CMV together with the relevant HLA.

The ends lost 0 bases at V and 11 bases at J; junction bases unmatched: 12. There are 15 residues in the CDR3. CDR1 and CDR2 (germline): DFQATT, SNEGSKA (reference sequence). One entry per CDR3 protein, called by TCRdb with MiXCR from the reads. The sample includes 510,000 or so distinct CDR3 sequences, approximately 26% seen only once; the top ten take roughly 13%. As concerns this clonotype: Its specificity is not known.

This TCR derives from a human donor in good health (CMV status not recorded). Some clones in this sample may be carry-over from other donors' samples. The chain recombines TRBV20-1 with TRBJ2-5, with TRBD2 identical over 10 bases. Sequencing was carried out using PBMCs. DNA of the CDR3: TGCAGTGCTAGAGACCCCCTCGAGCGGGAGGGCTCGCAGTACTTC. Translating it yields CSARDPLEREGSQYF.